This TCR beta chain was retrieved from a study of blood T cell repertoires in COVID-19. For the study at large: Material from acute and convalescent COVID-19 was sourced from the United States, Italy and Spain.

This CDR3 spans 16 amino acids. In germline, CDR1 is SQVTM, CDR2 ANQGSEA. The trim removed 2 bases at V and 6 bases at J, leaving 13 bases unmatched. Per the study methods: Amplification from reference gene primers served as the basis for estimated nucleated cell counts. Generated by immunoSEQ multiplex PCR, the TCRdb table keeps only in-frame clones and is missing some. V, J and clone size are taken as reported in that table, and D and trimming were inferred from the DNA itself. Of about 220,000 clones in the sample, 80% were seen once. Sample: peripheral blood. The sequence derives from a human donor in a cohort sampled during active COVID-19. V is TRBV29-1 and J is TRBJ2-1, with TRBD2 matching over 7 bases. The CDR3 sequence is CSVEHGTGGSGNEQFF. CDR3 nucleotides: TGCAGCGTTGAACACGGAACGGGCGGGAGCGGCAATGAGCAGTTCTTC.